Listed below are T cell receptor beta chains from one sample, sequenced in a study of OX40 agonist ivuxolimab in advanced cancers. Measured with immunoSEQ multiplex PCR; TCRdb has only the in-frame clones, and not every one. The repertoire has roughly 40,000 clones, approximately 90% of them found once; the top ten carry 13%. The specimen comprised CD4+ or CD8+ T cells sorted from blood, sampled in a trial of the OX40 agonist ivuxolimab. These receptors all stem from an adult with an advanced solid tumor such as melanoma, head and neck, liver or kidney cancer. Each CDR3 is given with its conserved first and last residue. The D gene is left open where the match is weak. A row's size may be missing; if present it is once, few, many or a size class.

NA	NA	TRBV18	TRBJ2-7	CASSPPSSYEQYF	TGTGCCAGCTCACCACCAAGCTCCTACGAGCAGTACTTC
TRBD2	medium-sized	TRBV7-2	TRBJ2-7	CASSQGLAAYEQYF	TGTGCCAGCAGCCAAGGACTAGCGGCCTACGAGCAGTACTTC
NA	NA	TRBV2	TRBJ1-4	CASSGQGLEKLFF	TGTGCCAGCAGTGGCCAGGGGCTAGAAAAACTGTTTTTT
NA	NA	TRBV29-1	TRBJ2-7	CSVKDSAAYEQYF	TGCAGCGTCAAGGACAGTGCCGCCTACGAGCAGTACTTC
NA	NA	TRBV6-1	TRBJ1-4	CASSEWRTANRLFF	TGTGCCAGCAGTGAATGGAGGACAGCAAATAGACTGTTTTTT
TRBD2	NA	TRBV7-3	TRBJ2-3	CASSTGLAGPTDTQYF	TGTGCCAGCAGCACGGGACTAGCGGGACCCACAGATACGCAGTATTTT
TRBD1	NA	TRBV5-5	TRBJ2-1	CASSFRQGVTYNEQFF	TGTGCCAGCAGCTTCAGACAGGGGGTAACCTACAATGAGCAGTTCTTC
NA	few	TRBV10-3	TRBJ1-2	CAISELGRYGYTF	TGTGCCATCAGTGAGTTAGGCCGATATGGCTACACCTTC
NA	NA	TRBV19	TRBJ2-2	CASRAQDFNTGELFF	TGTGCCAGTAGAGCTCAGGACTTTAACACCGGGGAGCTGTTTTTT
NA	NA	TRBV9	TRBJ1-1	CASSERSNTEAFF	TGTGCCAGCAGCGAGCGGTCTAACACTGAAGCTTTCTTT
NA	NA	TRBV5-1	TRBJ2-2	CASSWSARKNTGELFF	TGCGCCAGCAGCTGGTCGGCCAGAAAGAACACCGGGGAGCTGTTTTTT
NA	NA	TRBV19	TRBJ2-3	CASSNHPSTDTQYF	TGTGCCAGTAGTAACCACCCTAGCACAGATACGCAGTATTTT
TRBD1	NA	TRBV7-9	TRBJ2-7	CASSVGQGQHEQYF	TGTGCCAGCAGCGTGGGACAGGGTCAGCACGAGCAGTACTTC
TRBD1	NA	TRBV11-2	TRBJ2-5	CASSPGTGWKTQYF	TGTGCCAGCAGCCCCGGGACAGGATGGAAGACCCAGTACTTC
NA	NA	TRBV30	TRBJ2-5	CAWSVRFWETQYF	TGTGCCTGGAGTGTAAGATTTTGGGAGACCCAGTACTTC
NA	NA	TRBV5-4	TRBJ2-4	CASSLEAGRAKNIQYF	TGTGCCAGCAGCTTGGAGGCGGGGCGAGCCAAAAACATTCAGTACTTC
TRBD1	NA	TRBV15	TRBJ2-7	CATSRPGQGYEQYF	TGTGCCACCAGCAGGCCGGGACAGGGCTACGAGCAGTACTTC
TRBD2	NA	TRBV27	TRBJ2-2	CASSRTSGVNTGELFF	TGTGCCAGCAGTCGAACTAGCGGGGTGAACACCGGGGAGCTGTTTTTT
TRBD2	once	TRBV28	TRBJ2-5	CASSLFATSGRETQYF	TGTGCCAGCAGTTTATTTGCGACTAGCGGGAGGGAGACCCAGTACTTC
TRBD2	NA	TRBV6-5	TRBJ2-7	CASKKRDSYEQYF	TGTGCCAGCAAGAAGCGGGACTCCTACGAGCAGTACTTC
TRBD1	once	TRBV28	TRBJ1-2	CASITGTATSPIYGYTF	TGTGCCAGCATCACCGGGACAGCAACTTCTCCCATCTATGGCTACACCTTC
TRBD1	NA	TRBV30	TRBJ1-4	CAWSRGTGDEKLFF	TGTGCCTGGAGTCGGGGGACAGGGGACGAAAAACTGTTTTTT
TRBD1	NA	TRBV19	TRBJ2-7	CASSIRQGSYEQYF	TGTGCCAGTAGTATTCGACAGGGATCCTACGAGCAGTACTTC
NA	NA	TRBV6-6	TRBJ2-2	CASSYSRLGAGELFF	TGTGCCAGCAGTTACTCCCGGTTGGGGGCCGGGGAGCTGTTTTTT
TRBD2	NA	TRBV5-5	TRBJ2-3	CASSPRRLANTDTQYF	TGTGCCAGCAGCCCTCGCCGACTAGCGAATACAGATACGCAGTATTTT
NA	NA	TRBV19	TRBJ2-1	CASSIGPSAYNEQFF	TGTGCCAGTAGTATCGGGCCTAGCGCTTACAATGAGCAGTTCTTC
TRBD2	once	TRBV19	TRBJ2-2	CASSYEAAGGRNTGELFF	TGTGCCAGTAGTTATGAGGCGGCGGGAGGGCGGAACACCGGGGAGCTGTTTTTT
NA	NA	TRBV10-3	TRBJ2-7	CAISEGQLPSYEQYF	TGTGCCATCAGTGAGGGACAGCTCCCCTCCTACGAGCAGTACTTC
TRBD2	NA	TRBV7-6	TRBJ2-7	CASSYRTGPTSGGLYEQYF	TGTGCCAGCAGCTACCGGACAGGCCCGACTAGCGGGGGGCTCTACGAGCAGTACTTC
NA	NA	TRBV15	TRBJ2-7	CATSRDIGWAVNSYEQYF	TGTGCCACCAGCAGAGATATAGGTTGGGCGGTGAACTCCTACGAGCAGTACTTC
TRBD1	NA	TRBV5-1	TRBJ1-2	CASSFQGVTYGYTF	TGCGCCAGCAGCTTTCAGGGGGTGACGTATGGCTACACCTTC
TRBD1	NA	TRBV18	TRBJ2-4	CASSPQGASQGAGIQYF	TGTGCCAGCTCACCACAAGGGGCTTCACAGGGGGCCGGCATTCAGTACTTC
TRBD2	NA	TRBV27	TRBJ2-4	CASSLYPFSSGRAGLAKNIQYF	TGTGCCAGCAGTTTATACCCATTTTCTAGCGGGAGGGCCGGTCTAGCCAAAAACATTCAGTACTTC
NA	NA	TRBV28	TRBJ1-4	CASSPPPGAKGEKLFF	TGTGCCAGCAGTCCTCCCCCTGGGGCGAAGGGGGAAAAACTGTTTTTT
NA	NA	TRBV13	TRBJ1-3	CASSLGRGSGNTIYF	TGTGCCAGCAGCTTAGGCAGAGGCTCTGGAAACACCATATATTTT
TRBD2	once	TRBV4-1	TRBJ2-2	CASTPTPSGRYSNTGELFF	TGCGCCAGCACCCCAACCCCTAGCGGGAGGTACTCGAACACCGGGGAGCTGTTTTTT
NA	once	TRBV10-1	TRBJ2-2	CARGDTGELFF	TGCGCCAGGGGGGACACCGGGGAGCTGTTTTTT
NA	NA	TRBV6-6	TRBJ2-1	CASSTRDGGNEQFF	TGTGCCAGCAGTACTCGGGACGGCGGCAATGAGCAGTTCTTC
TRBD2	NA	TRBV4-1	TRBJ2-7	CASSHRGGKSYEQYF	TGCGCCAGCAGCCACCGGGGAGGGAAGTCCTACGAGCAGTACTTC
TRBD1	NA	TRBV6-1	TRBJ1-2	CASSEGTGKRYTF	TGTGCCAGCAGTGAAGGGACAGGGAAGCGCTACACCTTC
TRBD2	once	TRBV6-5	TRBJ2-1	CASSYSTSGYNEQFF	TGTGCCAGCAGTTACTCCACTAGCGGCTACAATGAGCAGTTCTTC
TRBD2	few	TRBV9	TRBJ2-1	CASSVGGRPYNEQFF	TGTGCCAGCAGCGTAGGCGGGAGACCTTACAATGAGCAGTTCTTC
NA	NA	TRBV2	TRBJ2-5	CASNTRTGTPEETQYF	TGTGCCAGCAATACAAGGACGGGAACACCCGAAGAGACCCAGTACTTC
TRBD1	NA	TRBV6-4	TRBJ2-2	CASSRDRGLKANTGELFF	TGTGCCAGCAGCCGGGACAGGGGGTTAAAAGCGAACACCGGGGAGCTGTTTTTT
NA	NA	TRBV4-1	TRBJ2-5	CASSYSGETQYF	TGCGCCAGCAGCTACAGTGGGGAGACCCAGTACTTC
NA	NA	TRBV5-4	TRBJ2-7	CASSLIGSYEQYF	TGTGCCAGCAGCTTGATCGGATCCTACGAGCAGTACTTC
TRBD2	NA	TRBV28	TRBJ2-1	CASRGLAGGNNEQFF	TGTGCCAGCAGGGGCCTAGCGGGAGGGAACAATGAGCAGTTCTTC
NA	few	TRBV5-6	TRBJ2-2	CASSPLDGNTGELFF	TGTGCCAGCAGCCCGTTGGACGGGAACACCGGGGAGCTGTTTTTT
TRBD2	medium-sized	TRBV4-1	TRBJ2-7	CASSPTLAGDYEQYF	TGCGCCAGCAGCCCAACACTAGCGGGAGACTACGAGCAGTACTTC
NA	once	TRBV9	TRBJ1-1	CASSVGGVNTEAFF	TGTGCCAGCAGCGTAGGGGGAGTGAACACTGAAGCTTTCTTT
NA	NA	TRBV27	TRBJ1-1	CASKLMWVLNTEAFF	TGTGCCAGCAAACTCATGTGGGTCCTGAACACTGAAGCTTTCTTT
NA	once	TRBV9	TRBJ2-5	CASSVRGGETQYF	TGTGCCAGCAGCGTAAGGGGGGGAGAGACCCAGTACTTC